This is a list of T cell receptor beta chains from one sample in a study of cytomegalovirus exposure and HLA in healthy donors. Data came from immunoSEQ multiplex PCR; TCRdb stores just in-frame clones and leaves some out. The sample lists about 150,000 clones, about 84% occurring once. Sequencing was performed on PBMCs. These receptors were obtained from a young man in good health and CMV-seronegative. Each CDR3 is given with its conserved first and last residue. The order of the fields is D gene, clone size, J gene, V gene, CDR3 DNA, CDR3 protein. The D gene is left open where the match is weak. Some rows have no size entry. The others give once, few or many, or a class for an expanded clone.

NA,NA,TRBJ2-7,TRBV14,TGTGCCAGCAGCCATCACTACGAGCAGTACTTC,CASSHHYEQYF
NA,once,TRBJ2-2,TRBV7-2,TGTGCCAGCAGCTTAGCGGGAGAATTAACCGGGGAGCTGTTTTTT,CASSLAGELTGELFF
NA,NA,TRBJ2-7,TRBV7-9,TGTGCCAGCAGCTTAGTCGGGGGACTTGGATACGAGCAGTACTTC,CASSLVGGLGYEQYF
TRBD2,NA,TRBJ2-3,TRBV27,TGTGCCAGCAGTTTCTTAGGACTAGCGGGGACCGGCACAGATACGCAGTATTTT,CASSFLGLAGTGTDTQYF
NA,NA,TRBJ2-1,TRBV6-5,TGTGCCAGCAGTGAGGACACCAATGAGCAGTTCTTC,CASSEDTNEQFF
TRBD2,NA,TRBJ2-1,TRBV5-1,TGCGCCAGCAGCTTGCTACGGGGGGGCGGGAATGAGCAGTTCTTC,CASSLLRGGGNEQFF
NA,once,TRBJ1-5,TRBV6-4,TGTGCCAGCAGATACAGGGATGGTCAGCCCCAGCATTTT,CASRYRDGQPQHF
TRBD1,NA,TRBJ1-4,TRBV4-1,TGCGCCAGCTCACTGACAGGGGTTAATGAAAAACTGTTTTTT,CASSLTGVNEKLFF
NA,NA,TRBJ2-1,TRBV27,TGTGCCAGCAGTTATTCGGGGTTTGAGCAGTTCTTC,CASSYSGFEQFF
NA,once,TRBJ1-1,TRBV9,TGTGCCAGCAGCGACCCAAAAACAGGGAGAAGTGAAGCTTTCTTT,CASSDPKTGRSEAFF
NA,NA,TRBJ2-7,TRBV5-1,TGCGCCAGCAGCTTGGGGGTGGACCGGGAGAACAACGAGCAGTACTTC,CASSLGVDRENNEQYF
TRBD1,few,TRBJ1-1,TRBV7-9,TGTGCCACCTACGGACAGGGACCCGCTGAAGCTTTCTTT,CATYGQGPAEAFF
TRBD2,NA,TRBJ2-3,TRBV28,TGTGCCAGCAGTTTATCGGTTAGCGGGGTCACAGATACGCAGTATTTT,CASSLSVSGVTDTQYF
TRBD2,NA,TRBJ2-1,TRBV30,TGTGCCTGGACCCCCGAGGGCCAGCGGGAGCTCTTC,CAWTPEGQRELF
NA,once,TRBJ2-1,TRBV2,TGTGCCAGCAGTGAGAGGGGAGGCCGTGCGGGACTGGGCTCCTACAATGAGCAGTTCTTC,CASSERGGRAGLGSYNEQFF
NA,NA,TRBJ2-7,TRBV10-3,TGTGCCATCAGTGAGACAGGGCAATACTCCTACGAGCAGTACTTC,CAISETGQYSYEQYF
TRBD1,once,TRBJ2-1,TRBV4-1,TGCGCCAGCAGCGGACAGGGGGCAGCCTACAATGAGCAGTTCTTC,CASSGQGAAYNEQFF
TRBD1,NA,TRBJ2-1,TRBV5-1,TGCGCCAGCAGCCTAGGGACAGGCCCTGAGAATGAGCAGTTCTTC,CASSLGTGPENEQFF
TRBD2,NA,TRBJ2-1,TRBV4-1,TGCGCCAGCAGCCACCCAGGAGGACTAGCGGGGAATGAGCAGTTCTTC,CASSHPGGLAGNEQFF
NA,once,TRBJ1-2,TRBV28,TGTGCCTGGGGGAGGGGTAACTATGGCTACACCTTC,CAWGRGNYGYTF
TRBD1,NA,TRBJ2-5,TRBV7-8,TGTGCCAGCAGCAGGGGGACAGATCCGTACCAAGAGACCCAGTACTTC,CASSRGTDPYQETQYF
NA,NA,TRBJ2-2,TRBV7-2,TGTGCCAGCAGCTTAATGTGGCGGACTTGGAACACCGGGGAGCTGTTTTTT,CASSLMWRTWNTGELFF
NA,NA,TRBJ1-4,TRBV7-3,TGTGCCAGCAGCTTACCTTCGGGTTTCACTAATGAAAAACTGTTTTTT,CASSLPSGFTNEKLFF
NA,few,TRBJ2-1,TRBV5-1,TGCGCCAGCAGCTCAACATTACAGAGCTCCTACAATGAGCAGTTCTTC,CASSSTLQSSYNEQFF
NA,NA,TRBJ2-1,TRBV12-5,TGTGCTAGTTGGATGAAAGGGAGCTCCTACAATGAGCAGTTCTTC,CASWMKGSSYNEQFF